This TCR beta chain comes out of a study of regulatory T cells in long-lasting Graves disease. Background on the study: Patients met the persistent Graves' disease definition after over 5 years of antithyroid drugs with positive TSH receptor antibodies. Study observations and caveats: Accuracy was perhaps lowered by the small sample size. Fewer public clonotypes were shared by new patients (around 960) than by persistent patients (approximately 2,700). TCR diversity was lower in persistent than newly diagnosed Graves' disease.

Unmatched junction bases numbered 3, after V lost 4 bases and J lost 0 bases. The CDR3 runs to 16 residues. CDR1 is SGHTA, CDR2 FQGTGA, per germline. This clonotype was observed at least ten times. The target antigen is unknown. Time point specified: persistent/refractory GD, antithyroid drugs over 5 years with positive TRAb. PBMCs were the source of the RNA used for TCR sequencing. According to the study, TCR beta libraries were built with iRepertoire HTBI primers and CDR3-region Arm-PCR. TCRdb ran MiXCR on the multiplex PCR reads and lists one entry per CDR3 protein. The sample lists about 290,000 distinct CDR3 sequences, 22% occurring once.

The sequences come from peripheral blood mononuclear cells (PBMCs), collected when the disease was refractory, from a patient treated with antithyroid drugs. The genes are TRBV7-3 and TRBJ2-2; TRBD1 matches 9 bases. This receptor was identified in a female donor with Graves disease. CDR3 amino acids: CASSSTGGANTGELFF. The CDR3, as DNA: TGTGCCAGCAGCTCCACAGGGGGCGCGAACACCGGGGAGCTGTTTTTT.